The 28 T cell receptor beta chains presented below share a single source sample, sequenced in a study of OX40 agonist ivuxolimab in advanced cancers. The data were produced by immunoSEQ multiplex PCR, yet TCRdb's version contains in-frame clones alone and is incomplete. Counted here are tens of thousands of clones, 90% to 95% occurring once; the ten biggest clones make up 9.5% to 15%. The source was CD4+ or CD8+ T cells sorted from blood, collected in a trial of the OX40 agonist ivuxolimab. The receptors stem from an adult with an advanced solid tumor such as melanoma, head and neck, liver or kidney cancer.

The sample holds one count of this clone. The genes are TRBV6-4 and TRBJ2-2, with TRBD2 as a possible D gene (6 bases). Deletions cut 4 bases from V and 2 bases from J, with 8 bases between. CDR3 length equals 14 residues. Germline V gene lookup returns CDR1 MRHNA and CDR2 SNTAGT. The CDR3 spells CASSVGRNTGELFF. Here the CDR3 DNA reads TGTGCCAGCAGTGTCGGGAGAAACACCGGGGAGCTGTTTTTT.

The DNA for the CDR3 is TGTGCCAGCAGTCCAATCCCCAAGGCAGATACGCAGTATTTT. Translated: CASSPIPKADTQYF. This sequence joins TRBV6-5 and TRBJ2-3; D not resolved. Germline CDR1 MNHEY, CDR2 SVGAGI. This CDR3 region has 14 residues. V lost 5 bases to trimming and J lost 4 bases, with 13 bases between them.

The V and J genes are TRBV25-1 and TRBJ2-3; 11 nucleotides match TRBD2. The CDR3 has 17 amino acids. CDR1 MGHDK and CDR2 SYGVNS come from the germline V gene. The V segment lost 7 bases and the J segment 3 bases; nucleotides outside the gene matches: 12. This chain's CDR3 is CASTFTSRTSGTDTQYF. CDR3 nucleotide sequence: TGTGCCAGCACGTTCACATCTAGGACTAGCGGGACAGATACGCAGTATTTT.

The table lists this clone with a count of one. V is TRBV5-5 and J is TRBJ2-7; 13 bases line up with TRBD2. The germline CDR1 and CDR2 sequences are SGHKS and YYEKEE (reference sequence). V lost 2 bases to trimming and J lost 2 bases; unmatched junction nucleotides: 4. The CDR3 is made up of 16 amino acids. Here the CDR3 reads CASSFGTSGNTYEQYF. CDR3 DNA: TGTGCCAGCAGCTTCGGGACTAGCGGGAATACCTACGAGCAGTACTTC.

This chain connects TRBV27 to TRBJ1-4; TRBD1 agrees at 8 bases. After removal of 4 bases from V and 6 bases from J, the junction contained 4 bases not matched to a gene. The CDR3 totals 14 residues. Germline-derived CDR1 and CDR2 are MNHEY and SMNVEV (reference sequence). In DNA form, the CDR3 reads TGTGCCAGCAGTTCCCAGGGGGCTTATGAAAAACTGTTTTTT. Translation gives CASSSQGAYEKLFF.

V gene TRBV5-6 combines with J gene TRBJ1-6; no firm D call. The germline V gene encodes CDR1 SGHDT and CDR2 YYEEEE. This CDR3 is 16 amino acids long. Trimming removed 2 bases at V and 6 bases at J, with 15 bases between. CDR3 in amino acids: CASSFLEHPPNSPLHF. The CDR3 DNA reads TGTGCCAGCAGCTTTCTGGAACATCCCCCTAATTCACCCCTCCACTTT.

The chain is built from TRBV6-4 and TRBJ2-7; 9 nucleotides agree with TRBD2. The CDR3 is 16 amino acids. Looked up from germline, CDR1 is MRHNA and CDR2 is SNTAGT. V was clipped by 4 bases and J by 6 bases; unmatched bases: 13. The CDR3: CASSGTKREATGEQYF. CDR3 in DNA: TGTGCCAGCAGTGGAACGAAGCGGGAGGCAACGGGCGAGCAGTACTTC.

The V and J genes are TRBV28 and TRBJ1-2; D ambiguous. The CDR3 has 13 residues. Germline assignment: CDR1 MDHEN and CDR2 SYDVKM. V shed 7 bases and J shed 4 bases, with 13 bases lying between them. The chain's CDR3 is CASTWTFSYGYTF. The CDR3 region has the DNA TGTGCCAGCACTTGGACTTTCAGCTATGGCTACACCTTC.

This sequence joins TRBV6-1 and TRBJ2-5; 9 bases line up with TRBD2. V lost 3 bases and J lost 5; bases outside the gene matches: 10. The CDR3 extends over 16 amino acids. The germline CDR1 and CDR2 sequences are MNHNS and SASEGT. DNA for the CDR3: TGTGCCAGCAGTGAGGATGGCGGGAGGGCGTGGGAGACCCAGTACTTC. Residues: CASSEDGGRAWETQYF.

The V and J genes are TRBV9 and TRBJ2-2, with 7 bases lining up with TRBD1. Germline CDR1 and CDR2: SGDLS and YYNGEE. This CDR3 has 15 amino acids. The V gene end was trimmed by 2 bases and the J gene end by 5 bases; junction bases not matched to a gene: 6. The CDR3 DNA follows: TGTGCCAGCAGCGTCACAGGGGCGGGTACCGGGGAGCTGTTTTTT. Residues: CASSVTGAGTGELFF.

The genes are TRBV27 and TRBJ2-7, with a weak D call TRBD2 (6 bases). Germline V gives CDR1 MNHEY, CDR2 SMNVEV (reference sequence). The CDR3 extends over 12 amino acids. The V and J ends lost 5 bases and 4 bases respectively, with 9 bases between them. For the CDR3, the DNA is TGTGCCAGCAGTCAGGGACTTTACGAGCAGTACTTC. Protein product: CASSQGLYEQYF.

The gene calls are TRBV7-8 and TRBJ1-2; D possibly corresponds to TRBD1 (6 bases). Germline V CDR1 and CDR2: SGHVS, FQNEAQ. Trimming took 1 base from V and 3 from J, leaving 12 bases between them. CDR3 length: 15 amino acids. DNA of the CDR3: TGTGCCAGCAGCTTAGTGACAGGCACCGACTATGGCTACACCTTC. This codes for CASSLVTGTDYGYTF.

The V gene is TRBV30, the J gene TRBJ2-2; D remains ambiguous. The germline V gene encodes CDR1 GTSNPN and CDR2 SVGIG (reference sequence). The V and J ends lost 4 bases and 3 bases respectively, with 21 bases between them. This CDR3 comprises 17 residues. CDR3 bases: TGTGCCTGGATGCCCCCCTCGTTTGGAGATTACACCGGGGAGCTGTTTTTT. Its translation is CAWMPPSFGDYTGELFF. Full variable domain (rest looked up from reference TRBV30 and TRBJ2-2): SQTIHQWPATLVQPVGSPLSLECTVEGTSNPNLYWYRQAAGRGLQLLFYSVGIGQISSEVPQNLSASRPQDRQFILSSKKLLLSDSGFYLCAWMPPSFGDYTGELFFGEGSRLTVL.

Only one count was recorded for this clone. The CDR3 coding sequence is TGTGCCAGCAGTCCGTCCGATTCCTACGAGCAGTACTTC. It specifies CASSPSDSYEQYF. The V gene is TRBV28, the J gene TRBJ2-7; D remains unclear. The germline V gene encodes CDR1 MDHEN and CDR2 SYDVKM. Trimming left V 5 bases short and J 1 base short, with 9 bases between. The length of the CDR3 is 13 residues.

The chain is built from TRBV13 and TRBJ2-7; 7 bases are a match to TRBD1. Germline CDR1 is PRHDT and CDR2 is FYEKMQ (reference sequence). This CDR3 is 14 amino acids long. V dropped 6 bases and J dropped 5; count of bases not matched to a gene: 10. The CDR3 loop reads CASSHRGEQHEQYF. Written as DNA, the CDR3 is TGTGCCAGCAGTCACAGGGGCGAGCAACACGAGCAGTACTTC.

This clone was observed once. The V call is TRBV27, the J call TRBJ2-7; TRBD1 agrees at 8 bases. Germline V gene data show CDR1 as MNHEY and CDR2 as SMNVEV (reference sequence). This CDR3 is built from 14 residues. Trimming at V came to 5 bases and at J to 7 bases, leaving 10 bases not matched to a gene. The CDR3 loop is CASSPFQGAREQYF. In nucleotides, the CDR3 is TGTGCCAGCAGTCCGTTCCAGGGGGCAAGGGAGCAGTACTTC.

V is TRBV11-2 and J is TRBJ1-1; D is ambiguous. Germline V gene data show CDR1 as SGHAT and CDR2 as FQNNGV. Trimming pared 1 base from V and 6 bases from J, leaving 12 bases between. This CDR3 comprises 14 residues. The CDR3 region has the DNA TGTGCCAGCAGCTTAGGCCAGGCCGGAGCTGAAGCTTTCTTT. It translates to CASSLGQAGAEAFF.

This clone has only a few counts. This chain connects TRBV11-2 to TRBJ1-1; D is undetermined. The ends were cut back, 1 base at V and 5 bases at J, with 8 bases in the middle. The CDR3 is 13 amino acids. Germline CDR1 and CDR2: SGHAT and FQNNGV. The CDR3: CASSLGLLTEAFF. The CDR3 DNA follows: TGTGCCAGCAGCTTAGGATTGCTAACTGAAGCTTTCTTT.

The CDR3 is CASSSTPGQVGSPEAFF. CDR3 nucleotide sequence: TGTGCCAGTAGTAGCACCCCGGGACAGGTCGGGAGCCCTGAAGCTTTCTTT. This chain links TRBV19 with TRBJ1-1; 8 positions agree with TRBD1. Trimming cost V 4 bases and J 6 bases; bases outside gene matches: 16. The CDR3 loop spans 17 amino acids. Germline-derived CDR1 and CDR2 are LNHDA and SQIVND (reference sequence).

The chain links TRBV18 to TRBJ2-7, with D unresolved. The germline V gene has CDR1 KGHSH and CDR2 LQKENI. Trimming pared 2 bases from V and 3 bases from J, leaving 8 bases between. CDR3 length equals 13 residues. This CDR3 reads CASSPSQVYEQYF. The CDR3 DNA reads TGTGCCAGCTCACCATCCCAGGTCTACGAGCAGTACTTC.

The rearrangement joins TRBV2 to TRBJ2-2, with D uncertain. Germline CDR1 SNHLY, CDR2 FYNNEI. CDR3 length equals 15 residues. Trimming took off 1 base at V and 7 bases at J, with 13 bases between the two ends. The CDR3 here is CASSEVSLLGGELFF. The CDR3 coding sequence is TGTGCCAGCAGTGAAGTTTCTCTTCTTGGCGGGGAGCTGTTTTTT.

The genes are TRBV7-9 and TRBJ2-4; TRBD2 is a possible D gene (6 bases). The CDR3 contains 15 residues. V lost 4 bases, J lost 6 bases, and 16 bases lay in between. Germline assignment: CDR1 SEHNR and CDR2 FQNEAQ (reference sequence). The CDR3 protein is CASSWDWDGVNIQYF. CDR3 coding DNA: TGTGCCAGCAGCTGGGACTGGGACGGAGTAAACATTCAGTACTTC.

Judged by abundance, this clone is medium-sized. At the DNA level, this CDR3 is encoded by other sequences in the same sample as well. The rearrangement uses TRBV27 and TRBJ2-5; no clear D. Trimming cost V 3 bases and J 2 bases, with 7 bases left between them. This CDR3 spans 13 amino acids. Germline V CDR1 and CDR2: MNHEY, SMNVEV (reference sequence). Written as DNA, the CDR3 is TGTGCCAGCAGTTTGCGCAGACAAGAGACCCAGTACTTC. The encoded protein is CASSLRRQETQYF.

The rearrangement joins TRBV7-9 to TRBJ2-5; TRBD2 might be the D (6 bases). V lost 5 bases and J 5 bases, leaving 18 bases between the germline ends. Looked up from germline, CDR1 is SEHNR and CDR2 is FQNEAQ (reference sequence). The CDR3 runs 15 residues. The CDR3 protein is CASSPRGGAEETQYF. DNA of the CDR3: TGTGCCAGCAGCCCCCGTGGAGGGGCGGAGGAGACCCAGTACTTC.

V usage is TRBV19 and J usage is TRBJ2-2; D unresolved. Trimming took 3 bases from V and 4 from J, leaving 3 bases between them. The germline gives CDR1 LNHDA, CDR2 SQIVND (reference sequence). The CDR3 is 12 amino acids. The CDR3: CASSMGTGELFF. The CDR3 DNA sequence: TGTGCCAGTAGTATGGGCACCGGGGAGCTGTTTTTT. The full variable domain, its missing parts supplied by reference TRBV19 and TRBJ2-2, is DGGITQSPKYLFRKEGQNVTLSCEQNLNHDAMYWYRQDPGQGLRLIYYSQIVNDFQKGDIAEGYSVSREKKESFPLTVTSAQKNPTAFYLCASSMGTGELFFGEGSRLTVL.

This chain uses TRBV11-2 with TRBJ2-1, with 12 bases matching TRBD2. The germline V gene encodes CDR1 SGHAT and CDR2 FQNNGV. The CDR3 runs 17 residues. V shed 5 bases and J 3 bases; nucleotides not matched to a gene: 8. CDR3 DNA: TGTGCCAGCAGCCTCACACCGGGACTAGCGGGCTACAATGAGCAGTTCTTC. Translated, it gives CASSLTPGLAGYNEQFF.

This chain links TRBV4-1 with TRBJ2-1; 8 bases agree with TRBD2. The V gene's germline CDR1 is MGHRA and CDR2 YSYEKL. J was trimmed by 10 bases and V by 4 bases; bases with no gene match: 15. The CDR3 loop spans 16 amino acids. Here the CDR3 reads CASSLQETSVTQEQFF. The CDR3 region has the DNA TGCGCCAGCAGCCTCCAAGAGACTAGCGTTACACAGGAGCAGTTCTTC.

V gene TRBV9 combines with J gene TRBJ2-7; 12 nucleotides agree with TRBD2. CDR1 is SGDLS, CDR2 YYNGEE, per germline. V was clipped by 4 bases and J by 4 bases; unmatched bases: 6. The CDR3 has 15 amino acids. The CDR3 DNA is TGTGCCAGCAGCCCATCCGGGACTAGCGGGTACGAGCAGTACTTC. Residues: CASSPSGTSGYEQYF.